These 18 T cell receptor beta chains share one sample of origin, sequenced in a study of graft-versus-host responses after intestinal transplantation. These TCRs are of unknown antigen specificity. Only in-frame clones appear in the TCRdb table, and some are missing; sequencing was by immunoSEQ multiplex PCR. Here the sample spans tens of thousands of clones, over 80% being singletons. The input for sequencing was unstimulated CD8+ T cells sorted from spleen or lymph node cells, taken before intestinal transplant. The receptors shown here come from a human donor who received an intestinal transplant.

V gene TRBV7-7 combines with J gene TRBJ2-7; D gene ambiguous. Trimming cost V 3 bases and J 7 bases, with 13 bases left between them. Per germline, CDR1 SSHAT and CDR2 FNYEAQ (reference sequence). The CDR3 is 13 residues long. Here the CDR3 DNA reads TGTGCCAGCAGCTTGGTTGGTTCCGGGGAGCAGTACTTC. Amino acids: CASSLVGSGEQYF.

The V gene is TRBV6-6, the J gene TRBJ2-1, with 14 bases aligning to TRBD2. The CDR3 sequence is 15 residues long. CDR1 is MNHNY and CDR2 is SVGAGI in the germline V gene (reference sequence). The V gene end was trimmed by 6 bases and the J gene end by 10 bases; junction bases not matched to a gene: 8. CDR3 DNA: TGTGCCAGCAGACCCGGGACTAGCGGGAGTAACGAGCAGTTCTTC. This gives the protein CASRPGTSGSNEQFF.

The chain links TRBV5-1 to TRBJ1-1; D remains unclear. Trimming cost V 4 bases and J 3 bases, with 4 bases left between them. From germline, CDR1 is SGHRS and CDR2 YFSETQ. CDR3 length equals 11 residues. The CDR3 nucleotides read TGCGCCAGCAGCCAGGACACTGAAGCTTTCTTT. This sequence encodes CASSQDTEAFF.

This chain links TRBV6-5 with TRBJ2-3, with D possibly TRBD1 on 5 matching bases. The V gene's germline CDR1 is MNHEY and CDR2 SVGAGI. V lost 4 bases and J 7 bases, leaving 15 bases between the germline ends. The CDR3 extends over 14 amino acids. CDR3 nucleotide sequence: TGTGCCAGCAGTTCCCCCGACAGCTTAAATACGCAGTATTTT. Translated, it gives CASSSPDSLNTQYF.

The rearrangement joins TRBV7-6 to TRBJ1-1; TRBD1 agrees at 7 bases. Germline values: CDR1 SGHVS, CDR2 FNYEAQ. The CDR3 covers 14 residues. V dropped 2 bases and J dropped 6; count of bases not matched to a gene: 6. In nucleotides, the CDR3 is TGTGCCAGCAGCTTACAGGGGGTTATAGCTGAAGCTTTCTTT. The encoded protein is CASSLQGVIAEAFF.

The chain links TRBV5-6 to TRBJ2-7, with D possibly being TRBD1 (7 bases). Germline CDR1 SGHDT, CDR2 YYEEEE. The length of the CDR3 is 14 residues. V gave up 4 bases and J gave up 0 bases, with 11 bases separating them. The CDR3 reads CASSAGTASYEQYF. CDR3 coding DNA: TGTGCCAGCAGCGCGGGGACAGCCTCCTACGAGCAGTACTTC.

The chain links TRBV27 to TRBJ2-7, with D tentatively TRBD2 (6 bases). Germline lookup yields CDR1 MNHEY and CDR2 SMNVEV (reference sequence). The CDR3 totals 15 residues. Trimming removed 5 bases at V and 6 bases at J, with 20 bases between. This chain's CDR3 is CASSQSPGLPLEQYF. The CDR3 region has the DNA TGTGCCAGCAGTCAAAGCCCGGGACTCCCCCTCGAGCAGTACTTC.

This clone was detected only a few times. The V and J genes are TRBV7-9 and TRBJ2-4; D is ambiguous. Germline assignment: CDR1 SEHNR and CDR2 FQNEAQ (reference sequence). This CDR3 contains 13 residues. With 4 bases removed from V and 4 bases from J, the gap between germline ends came to 8 bases. The CDR3 sequence is CASSSSVKNIQYF. DNA of the CDR3: TGTGCCAGCAGCTCCTCGGTGAAAAACATTCAGTACTTC.

A single count supports this clone. The chain has TRBV7-9 and TRBJ1-4; D is uncertain. The ends were cut back, 6 bases at V and 1 base at J, with 9 bases in the middle. Germline V CDR1 and CDR2: SEHNR, FQNEAQ (reference sequence). The CDR3 covers 14 residues. The CDR3 is CASSPELTNEKLFF. The CDR3 DNA reads as TGTGCCAGCAGTCCTGAGTTAACTAATGAAAAACTGTTTTTT. Filled out from reference TRBV7-9 and TRBJ1-4, the complete variable domain reads DTGVSQNPRHKITKRGQNVTFRCDPISEHNRLYWYRQTLGQGPEFLTYFQNEAQLEKSRLLSDRFSAERPKGSFSTLEIQRTEQGDSAMYLCASSPELTNEKLFFGSGTQLSVL.

The chain is built from TRBV5-6 and TRBJ2-3, with D maybe TRBD2 (6 bases). CDR1 and CDR2 from the germline V gene are SGHDT and YYEEEE. This CDR3 has 11 residues. The V and J ends lost 4 bases and 7 bases respectively, with 7 bases between them. CDR3 nucleotides: TGTGCCAGCAGCCGGGGGTATACGCAGTATTTT. It codes for CASSRGYTQYF.

The V gene is TRBV4-3, the J gene TRBJ2-1; 10 nucleotides align to TRBD2. The CDR3 contains 17 residues. Germline CDR1 reads LGHNA; CDR2 reads YSLEER. The V gene end was trimmed by 1 base and the J gene end by 4 bases; junction bases not matched to a gene: 7. CDR3 amino acids: CASSQGLAGFGYNEQFF. CDR3 nucleotide sequence: TGCGCCAGCAGCCAAGGACTAGCGGGTTTTGGATACAATGAGCAGTTCTTC.

This chain connects TRBV30 to TRBJ2-7; D is ambiguous. Trimming pared 2 bases from V and 6 bases from J, leaving 14 bases between. Germline CDR1 reads GTSNPN; CDR2 reads SVGIG (reference sequence). CDR3 length: 13 residues. The CDR3 DNA reads TGTGCCTGGAGTCCCCTTGAGAGGCGCGAGCAGTACTTC. Its protein product is CAWSPLERREQYF.

The rearrangement uses TRBV19 and TRBJ2-7; 9 bases match TRBD1. V lost 6 bases and J lost 2; bases outside the gene matches: 5. This CDR3 comprises 14 residues. Germline-derived CDR1 and CDR2 are LNHDA and SQIVND (reference sequence). The chain's CDR3 is CASSTRTGAYEQYF. CDR3 sequence (DNA): TGTGCCAGTAGCACCAGGACAGGGGCCTACGAGCAGTACTTC.

The rearrangement links TRBV27 to TRBJ2-7; TRBD1 might be the D (6 bases). Trimming took 2 bases from V and 4 from J, leaving 12 bases between them. The CDR3 spans 14 residues. CDR1 and CDR2 from the germline V gene are MNHEY and SMNVEV (reference sequence). DNA of the CDR3: TGTGCCAGCAGTTTAATAGGGGGAGTGTACGAGCAGTACTTC. It translates to CASSLIGGVYEQYF.

The V call is TRBV19, the J call TRBJ1-2; D call uncertain. The CDR3 has 13 amino acids. V was trimmed by 3 bases and J by 4 bases, leaving 9 bases between them. CDR1 is LNHDA, CDR2 SQIVND, per germline (reference sequence). The CDR3 sequence is CASSIYSSYGYTF. The CDR3 DNA follows: TGTGCCAGTAGTATCTATAGCAGCTATGGCTACACCTTC.

The chain carries TRBV5-4 and TRBJ1-2; 8 nucleotides align to TRBD1. The J segment lost 4 bases and the V segment lost 2 bases, leaving 7 bases of the junction unmatched. The CDR3 sequence is 15 residues long. Germline CDR1 SGHNT, CDR2 YYREEE (reference sequence). For the CDR3, the DNA is TGTGCCAGCAGCTTTGATCGACAGGGGTCCTATGGCTACACCTTC. It codes for CASSFDRQGSYGYTF.

This clone was recorded once. One junction end disagrees with the germline gene, perhaps due to a read error. Other DNA sequences in the same sample also yield this CDR3. The V call is TRBV2, the J call TRBJ1-2; no clear D. The CDR3 runs 15 residues. The V gene's germline CDR1 is SNHLY and CDR2 FYNNEI. This CDR3 reads CASSEQNDYPYGYTF. CDR3 in DNA: TGCGCCAGCTCCGAACAGAATGACTACCCATATGGCTACACCTTC.

To note about this clone: The junction and the germline gene differ at one end; a read error may be behind it. The rearrangement links TRBV11-1 to TRBJ1-1; D may be TRBD1 (6 bases). Germline lookup yields CDR1 SGHAT and CDR2 FQDESV (reference sequence). The CDR3 has 14 residues. CDR3 nucleotides: TGTGCCAGCAGCTTGTTTCAGGGGAACTCTGAAGCTTTCTTT. It is translated as CASSLFQGNSEAFF. Full variable domain (outside the CDR3, taken from reference TRBV11-1 and TRBJ1-1): EAEVAQSPRYKITEKSQAVAFWCDPISGHATLYWYRQILGQGPELLVQFQDESVVDDSQLPKDRFSAERLKGVDSTLKIQPAELGDSAMYLCASSLFQGNSEAFFGQGTRLTVV.